The 27 T cell receptor beta chains below all came from one sample that was sequenced in a study of a mutant IDH1 vaccine in newly diagnosed glioma. As for time point: week 23, last vaccination. Vaccine doses each comprised 300 ug of mutant IDH1 20-mer peptide, with topical imiquimod. The antigens for these receptors are not known. TCRdb's table, derived via immunoSEQ multiplex PCR, lists solely in-frame clones and lacks some. This table has around 26,000 clones, roughly four fifths appearing once. The specimen was PBMCs, collected from a glioma patient whose treatment included an IDH1 peptide vaccine. These receptors originate from a woman in her twenties or thirties with glioma.

There are a few counts of this clone. The chain joins TRBV6-1 to TRBJ2-2; a possible D gene is TRBD2 (7 bases). The CDR3 runs to 14 residues. With 8 bases removed from V and 7 bases from J, the gap between germline ends came to 17 bases. From germline, CDR1 is MNHNS and CDR2 SASEGT. This CDR3 reads CASYRGAGGGELFF. For the CDR3, the DNA is TGTGCCAGCTACCGGGGGGCCGGGGGCGGGGAGCTGTTTTTT.

The J gene is TRBJ1-2, the V gene TRBV4-3; TRBD1 might be the D (6 bases). The length of the CDR3 is 13 residues. CDR1 and CDR2 (germline): LGHNA, YSLEER. V was clipped by 0 bases and J by 4 bases, with 6 bases between them. In DNA, the CDR3 is TGCGCCAGCAGCCAAGAAGGGGGCTATGGCTACACCTTC. This codes for CASSQEGGYGYTF.

This clone was seen a few times. The rearrangement joins TRBV6-5 to TRBJ1-1; D is unresolved. Trimming took 7 bases from V and 1 from J, leaving 4 bases between them. Germline V gene sequence: CDR1 MNHEY, CDR2 SVGAGI. The CDR3 is made up of 11 amino acids. As DNA, the CDR3 is TGTGCCAGCACAAGGAACACTGAAGCTTTCTTT. As protein: CASTRNTEAFF.

J is TRBJ1-6 and V is TRBV19; D gene ambiguous. The CDR3 contains 16 residues. CDR1 and CDR2 (germline): LNHDA, SQIVND (reference sequence). V shed 5 bases and J shed 0 bases, with 11 bases lying between them. CDR3 region: CASSLTPSSYNSPLHF. In DNA, the CDR3 is TGTGCCAGTAGTCTAACACCGAGCTCCTATAATTCACCCCTCCACTTT.

V usage is TRBV5-4 and J usage is TRBJ1-2, with D hard to call. V lost 0 bases to trimming and J lost 9 bases, with 18 bases between them. Germline loops: CDR1 SGHNT, CDR2 YYREEE (reference sequence). CDR3 length: 15 amino acids. CDR3 protein: CASSLDEGSAYRYTF. For the CDR3, the DNA is TGTGCCAGCAGCTTGGATGAGGGCAGCGCGTATCGCTACACCTTC.

This chain links TRBV5-6 with TRBJ1-2, with D unresolved. Germline-derived CDR1 and CDR2 are SGHDT and YYEEEE. V was clipped by 4 bases and J by 4 bases, with 8 bases between them. This CDR3 region has 12 residues. The CDR3 loop reads CASSLTGYGYTF. In nucleotides, the CDR3 is TGTGCCAGCAGCCTGACCGGCTATGGCTACACCTTC.

The count of this clone is one. The V call is TRBV19, the J call TRBJ1-2; TRBD1 aligns across 8 bases. Germline V lookup: CDR1 LNHDA, CDR2 SQIVND (reference sequence). The ends lost 5 bases at V and 4 bases at J; junction bases unmatched: 6. There are 14 residues in the CDR3. CDR3 nucleotide sequence: TGTGCCAGTAGTCCGGACAGGGATGGCTATGGCTACACCTTC. This codes for CASSPDRDGYGYTF.

CDR3 sequence reads: CSAEGTDTQYF. The CDR3 coding sequence is TGCAGTGCGGAGGGTACAGATACGCAGTATTTT. The chain joins TRBV20-1 to TRBJ2-3; TRBD2 is a possible D gene (6 bases). Germline assignment: CDR1 DFQATT and CDR2 SNEGSKA (reference sequence). The V gene lost 6 bases and the J gene lost 3 bases, with 7 bases spanning the gap. CDR3 length: 11 amino acids.

This clone was counted a few times. The chain uses TRBV4-3 and TRBJ2-5; the D gene could be TRBD1 or TRBD2 (6 bases each). CDR1 and CDR2 (germline): LGHNA, YSLEER. V was cut by 2 bases and J by 5 bases, with 12 bases left in between. The CDR3 is 14 residues long. The DNA of the CDR3 is TGCGCCAGCAGCCAAAACGTAGGGGGGGAGACCCAGTACTTC. Translating it yields CASSQNVGGETQYF.

The J gene is TRBJ2-5, the V gene TRBV6-5; 8 bases map to TRBD2. The V and J ends lost 5 bases and 5 bases, in that order; junction bases with no gene match: 10. Per the germline V gene, CDR1 is MNHEY and CDR2 is SVGAGI. The CDR3 covers 15 residues. CDR3 region: CASSPPGTRRETQYF. CDR3 bases: TGTGCCAGCAGTCCTCCCGGGACTAGGCGCGAGACCCAGTACTTC.

The rearrangement joins TRBV6-1 to TRBJ2-7; D remains unclear. The CDR3 consists of 13 residues. V lost 2 bases and J lost 5, with 10 bases in between. CDR1 and CDR2 (germline): MNHNS, SASEGT. The CDR3 spells CASSERLKDEQYF. DNA of the CDR3: TGTGCCAGCAGTGAAAGGTTGAAGGACGAGCAGTACTTC.

This sequence joins TRBV6-1 and TRBJ2-4; 8 bases map to TRBD1. The CDR3 is made up of 16 amino acids. With 1 base clipped from V and 6 bases from J, the junction kept 8 bases outside the gene matches. From germline, CDR1 is MNHNS and CDR2 SASEGT. In nucleotides, the CDR3 is TGTGCCAGCAGTGAAGGCAGGGGGCGAATCGGAAACATTCAGTACTTC. Translation: CASSEGRGRIGNIQYF.

The CDR3 bases are TGTGCCAGCAGCTTCGATGGGACAGGGGACTTTAGCTACACCTTC. Translating it yields CASSFDGTGDFSYTF. The V call is TRBV7-9, the J call TRBJ1-2; 10 bases are shared with TRBD1. The J segment lost 9 bases and the V segment lost 3 bases, leaving 10 bases of the junction unmatched. Germline V gene lookup returns CDR1 SEHNR and CDR2 FQNEAQ (reference sequence). This CDR3 has 15 amino acids.

The gene calls are TRBV5-1 and TRBJ2-5; D unclear. Germline V CDR1 and CDR2: SGHRS, YFSETQ. This CDR3 region has 13 residues. Deletions cut 5 bases from V and 3 bases from J, with 11 bases between. The CDR3 is CASRFTEKETQYF. In DNA, the CDR3 is TGCGCCAGCAGATTTACGGAAAAAGAGACCCAGTACTTC.

The gene calls are TRBV28 and TRBJ2-7, with D perhaps matching TRBD1 (5 bases). The CDR3 is 12 amino acids. CDR1 is MDHEN, CDR2 SYDVKM, per germline. V lost 6 bases and J 1 base, leaving 7 bases between the germline ends. DNA of the CDR3: TGTGCCAGCAGACAGGAGTCCTACGAGCAGTACTTC. Amino acid sequence: CASRQESYEQYF.

The chain carries TRBV14 and TRBJ1-6; 8 bases match TRBD1. V trimming: 5 bases; J trimming: 4 bases; junction bases outside the gene matches: 4. There are 15 residues in the CDR3. CDR1 and CDR2 from the germline V gene are SGHDN and FVKESK. The DNA of the CDR3 is TGTGCCAGCAGCTCCCGGACAGGGTATAATTCACCCCTCCACTTT. It codes for CASSSRTGYNSPLHF.

The V call is TRBV2, the J call TRBJ1-1, with D possibly matching TRBD1 (6 bases). Germline V gene data show CDR1 as SNHLY and CDR2 as FYNNEI. The CDR3 totals 14 residues. The V gene lost 0 bases and the J gene lost 11 bases, with 16 bases spanning the gap. Here the CDR3 reads CASSEAQGPFPAFF. The DNA of the CDR3 is TGTGCCAGCAGTGAAGCACAGGGTCCTTTTCCCGCTTTCTTT.

V and J are TRBV7-2 and TRBJ2-7; 9 bases line up with TRBD2. This CDR3 has 13 amino acids. V lost 5 bases to trimming and J lost 4 bases; unmatched junction nucleotides: 3. Germline CDR1 SGHTA, CDR2 FQGNSA. This chain's CDR3 is CASSGLASYEQYF. The CDR3, as DNA: TGTGCCAGCAGCGGACTAGCGTCTTACGAGCAGTACTTC.

The chain is built from TRBV4-2 and TRBJ1-1, with a possible D match to TRBD1 (6 bases). Looked up from germline, CDR1 is LGHNA and CDR2 is YNFKEQ. There are 14 residues in the CDR3. V was cut by 0 bases and J by 11 bases, with 16 bases left in between. CDR3 amino acids: CASSQDGGKEAAFF. CDR3 nucleotide sequence: TGTGCCAGCAGCCAAGATGGGGGCAAGGAGGCTGCTTTCTTT.

This clone has just a few counts. This chain connects TRBV7-2 to TRBJ2-7; possibly TRBD1 for D (5 bases). V was cut by 1 base and J by 4 bases, with 11 bases left in between. Germline V gives CDR1 SGHTA, CDR2 FQGNSA. The CDR3 contains 14 residues. CDR3 nucleotide sequence: TGTGCCAGCAGCTTAGGGGGCGTGGGATACGAGCAGTACTTC. Amino acid sequence: CASSLGGVGYEQYF.

This chain links TRBV25-1 with TRBJ2-7, with D maybe TRBD1 (5 bases). There are 13 residues in the CDR3. V lost 2 bases to trimming and J lost 4 bases, with 9 bases between them. Germline V gene sequence: CDR1 MGHDK, CDR2 SYGVNS. The CDR3 coding sequence is TGTGCCAGCAGTGAAGGCAGGGTGTACGAGCAGTACTTC. Its protein is CASSEGRVYEQYF.

This sequence joins TRBV7-9 and TRBJ2-2; weak D call: TRBD1 (5 bases). Trimming left V 3 bases short and J 5 bases short, with 13 bases between. The CDR3 has 15 amino acids. Germline loops: CDR1 SEHNR, CDR2 FQNEAQ (reference sequence). The CDR3 coding sequence is TGTGCCAGCAGCTTGGTGTCAGGGCTAACCGGGGAGCTGTTTTTT. Translated, it gives CASSLVSGLTGELFF. The full variable domain, completed using reference TRBV7-9 and TRBJ2-2, is DTGVSQNPRHKITKRGQNVTFRCDPISEHNRLYWYRQTLGQGPEFLTYFQNEAQLEKSRLLSDRFSAERPKGSFSTLEIQRTEQGDSAMYLCASSLVSGLTGELFFGEGSRLTVL.

The chain recombines TRBV6-5 with TRBJ1-1; D ambiguous. The CDR3 contains 14 residues. V lost 2 bases and J 3 bases, leaving 10 bases between the germline ends. Germline CDR1 reads MNHEY; CDR2 reads SVGAGI. The CDR3 region is CASSYGRGYTEAFF. As DNA, the CDR3 is TGTGCCAGCAGTTACGGTCGTGGGTACACTGAAGCTTTCTTT.

This clone has only one observation. The chain links TRBV11-2 to TRBJ2-7; 7 bases line up with TRBD2. Germline CDR1 reads SGHAT; CDR2 reads FQNNGV. Trimming removed 1 base from V and 3 bases from J; junction bases left unmatched: 6. The CDR3 consists of 15 residues. This chain's CDR3 is CASSLGPGRGYEQYF. CDR3 nucleotide sequence: TGTGCCAGCAGCTTAGGTCCTGGGAGGGGCTACGAGCAGTACTTC.

This chain links TRBV7-2 with TRBJ2-7; 8 nucleotides agree with TRBD1. J lost 3 bases, V lost 5 bases, and 6 bases had no gene match. From germline, CDR1 is SGHTA and CDR2 FQGNSA. The CDR3 length is 14 residues. The CDR3 loop reads CASSTGQVHYEQYF. CDR3 coding DNA: TGTGCCAGCAGCACGGGACAGGTCCACTACGAGCAGTACTTC.

This rearrangement joins TRBV4-3 to TRBJ1-3; D is unclear. V dropped 0 bases and J dropped 0 bases, with 15 bases sitting between them. Germline CDR1 is LGHNA and CDR2 is YSLEER. This CDR3 has 18 residues. The CDR3 bases are TGCGCCAGCAGCCAAGATGTACAGAATCCCCTCTCTGGAAACACCATATATTTT. It translates to CASSQDVQNPLSGNTIYF.

The gene calls are TRBV5-1 and TRBJ2-1, with 7 positions matching TRBD2. Per the germline V gene, CDR1 is SGHRS and CDR2 is YFSETQ. J gave up 7 bases and V 1 base, and 8 bases lay outside the gene matches. This CDR3 has 15 amino acids. In DNA, the CDR3 is TGCGCCAGCAGCTTGCTTGGGGGGGGGTCGAATGAGCAGTTCTTC. It encodes CASSLLGGGSNEQFF.